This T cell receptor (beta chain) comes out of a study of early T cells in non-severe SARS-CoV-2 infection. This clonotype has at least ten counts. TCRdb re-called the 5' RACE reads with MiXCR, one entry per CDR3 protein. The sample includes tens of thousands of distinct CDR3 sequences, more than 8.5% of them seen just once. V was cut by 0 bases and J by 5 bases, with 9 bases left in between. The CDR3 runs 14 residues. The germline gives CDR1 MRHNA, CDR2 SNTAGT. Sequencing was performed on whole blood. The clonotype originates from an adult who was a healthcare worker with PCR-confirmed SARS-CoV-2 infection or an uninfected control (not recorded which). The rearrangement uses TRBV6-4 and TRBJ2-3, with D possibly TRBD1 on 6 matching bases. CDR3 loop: CASSDSVGGDTQYF. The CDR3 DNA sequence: TGTGCCAGCAGTGACTCCGTAGGGGGAGATACGCAGTATTTT.